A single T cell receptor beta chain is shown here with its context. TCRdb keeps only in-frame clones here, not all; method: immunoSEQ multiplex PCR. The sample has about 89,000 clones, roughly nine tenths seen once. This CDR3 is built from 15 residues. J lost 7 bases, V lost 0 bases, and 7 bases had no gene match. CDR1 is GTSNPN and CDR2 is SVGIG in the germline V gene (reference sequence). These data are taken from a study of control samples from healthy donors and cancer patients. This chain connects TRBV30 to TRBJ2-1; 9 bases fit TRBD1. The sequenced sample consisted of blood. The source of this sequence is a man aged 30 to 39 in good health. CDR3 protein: CAWSVLGTGTNEQFF. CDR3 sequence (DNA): TGTGCCTGGAGTGTCCTCGGGACAGGGACTAATGAGCAGTTCTTC.